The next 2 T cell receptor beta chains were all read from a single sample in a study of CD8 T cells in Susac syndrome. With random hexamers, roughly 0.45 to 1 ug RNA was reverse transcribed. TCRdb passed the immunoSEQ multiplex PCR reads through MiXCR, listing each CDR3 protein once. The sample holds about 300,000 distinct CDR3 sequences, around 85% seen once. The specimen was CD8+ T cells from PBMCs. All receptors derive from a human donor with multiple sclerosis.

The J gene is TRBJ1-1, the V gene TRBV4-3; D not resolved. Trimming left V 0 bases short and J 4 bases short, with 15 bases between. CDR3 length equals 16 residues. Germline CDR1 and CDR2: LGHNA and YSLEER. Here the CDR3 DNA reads TGCGCCAGCAGCCAAGATCTGAAGGGCAAGGGCACTGAAGCTTTCTTT. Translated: CASSQDLKGKGTEAFF.

CDR3 loop: CASSLAANEQYF. The CDR3 nucleotides are TGTGCCAGCAGCTTAGCGGCGAACGAGCAGTACTTC. The genes are TRBV7-9 and TRBJ2-7, with unresolved D. The V gene's germline CDR1 is SEHNR and CDR2 FQNEAQ (reference sequence). This CDR3 has 12 residues. Trimming removed 0 bases at V and 5 bases at J, with 5 bases between.